The clone carrying this T cell receptor beta chain has a handful of counts. Using its own MiXCR run on the RT-PCR reads, TCRdb lists one record per CDR3 protein. Seen here are about 680,000 distinct CDR3 sequences, 12% to 15% observed once, and the top ten hold roughly 4%. Trimming stripped 2 bases from V and 13 bases from J, with 13 bases between. CDR3 length: 12 residues. Germline lookup yields CDR1 KGHDR and CDR2 SFDVKD. Sequenced material: memory CD4+ T cells from blood. The genes are TRBV24-1 and TRBJ2-5; D not certain. The clonotype was recovered from a female donor in good health, serving as a healthy control. The CDR3 bases are TGTGCCACCAGTGATTGGAAAGGGATTCCGTACTTC. Residues: CATSDWKGIPYF.